This T cell receptor (beta chain) came from a study of metastatic and nonmetastatic thyroid tumors. Study information: For malignant and benign thyroid patients, tumor or nodule tissue and blood were the sources whose repertoires were compared.

Many counts were recorded for this clone. Its antigen is unknown. In the authors' methods: A papillary thyroid cancer distant-metastasis classifier was built from CDR3 differences across clinicopathological groups. MiXCR reprocessed the PCR reads for TCRdb. It is TCRdb's table, rather than the study itself, that gives the V and J calls and clone size. The sample has about 40,000 clones, about 16% seen once. V lost 2 bases, J lost 0 bases, and 10 bases stayed unmatched. Per the germline V gene, CDR1 is DFQATT and CDR2 is SNEGSKA (reference sequence). This CDR3 region has 17 residues. Study findings and constraints: When malignant thyroid tumors were compared with benign nodules, TCR beta diversity was reportedly significantly higher in the malignant tumors. This held in both blood and tumor samples.

No patient had received any treatment before thyroid surgery. The chain uses TRBV20-1 and TRBJ2-5; 9 bases align to TRBD1. Sequencing was done on a sample of blood. This clonotype originated in a female donor with papillary thyroid cancer or a benign thyroid nodule (not recorded which). Some clones in this sample may be carry-over from other donors' samples. DNA of the CDR3: TGCAGTGCTAGACCCCTAAGGACAGGGGAGGACCAAGAGACCCAGTACTTC. The encoded protein is CSARPLRTGEDQETQYF.